This T cell receptor beta chain originates from a study of cytomegalovirus exposure and HLA in healthy donors. The study's findings and limits: A missense DCLRE1C variant was associated with V- and J-gene trimming of TCR beta chains in a later analysis, and an independent cohort replicated the association. Segments of the TCR beta V type were, in most cases, productive about 87% or about 30% of the time in an earlier analysis. In a later analysis, common viral pathogens appeared linked to several of the most significant clusters.

The junction had 8 bases not matched to a gene; V was cut back by 2 bases and J by 1 base. CDR1 and CDR2 from the germline V gene are SGHRS and YFSETQ. This CDR3 spans 17 amino acids. A note on this clone: Its antigen remains unknown.

60 Vbeta and 13 Jbeta primers were used in PCR. Some clones are missing from TCRdb's copy, which holds only in-frame ones; the method was immunoSEQ multiplex PCR. The repertoire table contains some 110,000 clones. V is TRBV5-1 and J is TRBJ2-3; 9 nucleotides line up with TRBD2. The TCR was taken from a man between 40 and 49 years old in good health and CMV-seropositive. Input material: PBMCs. CDR3 bases: TGCGCCAGCAGCTTTGGGGCGGGAGGGCCGGGCACAGATACGCAGTATTTT. The encoded protein is CASSFGAGGPGTDTQYF.